This is a list of T cell receptor beta chains from one sample in a study of shared clonotypes between healthy human individuals. Method: immunoSEQ multiplex PCR; TCRdb's copy keeps in-frame clones and lacks some. Among roughly 2.1 million clones listed, about 92% were seen once. The sample comprised naive CD8+ T cells from PBMCs. The receptors come from a man between 18 and 29 years old in good health. Some clones in this sample may be carry-over from other donors' samples. CDR3s include the opening cysteine and the closing phenylalanine or tryptophan. Each record gives: D gene, CDR3 length, clone size, V gene, J gene, CDR3 protein, CDR3 DNA. A D gene is named only where the DNA matches it firmly. Size is omitted from some rows. Given values are once, few, many or a class for expanded clones.

>-|13|-|TRBV10-2|TRBJ2-7
CASSELARDEQYF
TGCGCCAGCAGTGAGTTGGCCCGGGACGAGCAGTACTTC
>-|13|-|TRBV7-6|TRBJ2-5
CASSLAVQETQYF
TGTGCCAGCAGCTTGGCAGTCCAAGAGACCCAGTACTTC
>-|16|-|TRBV4-1|TRBJ2-2
CASSFLGAPNTGELFF
TGCGCCAGCAGCTTTCTCGGGGCTCCGAACACCGGGGAGCTGTTTTTT
>TRBD1|16|-|TRBV7-2|TRBJ1-4
CASSIGVGTGVEKLFF
TGTGCCAGCAGCATAGGAGTGGGGACAGGGGTCGAAAAACTGTTTTTT
>-|13|-|TRBV30|TRBJ1-2
CAWSPLTNYGYTF
TGTGCCTGGAGTCCGCTGACGAACTATGGCTACACCTTC
>-|13|-|TRBV7-9|TRBJ1-4
CASSDTTNEKLFF
TGTGCCAGCAGCGATACAACTAATGAAAAACTGTTTTTT
>-|12|-|TRBV6-5|TRBJ1-1
CASGGENTEAFF
TGTGCCAGCGGTGGGGAGAACACTGAAGCTTTCTTT
>TRBD1|14|once|TRBV19|TRBJ2-7
CASSIVARGREQYF
TGTGCCAGTAGTATAGTGGCCAGGGGGCGGGAGCAGTACTTC
>-|17|-|TRBV6-1|TRBJ2-3
CASSEPSAIASTDTQYF
TGTGCCAGCAGTGAACCCTCAGCGATAGCTAGCACAGATACGCAGTATTTT
>-|13|-|TRBV27|TRBJ1-2
CASSLAHNYGYTF
TGTGCCAGCAGTCTGGCCCATAACTATGGCTACACCTTC
>-|13|-|TRBV19|TRBJ2-1
CASSTGVGGEQFF
TGTGCCAGTAGTACAGGGGTTGGAGGTGAGCAGTTCTTC
>TRBD2|17|-|TRBV15|TRBJ2-1
CATSRDPTLAGTREQFF
TGTGCCACCAGCAGAGATCCTACCCTAGCGGGAACGCGTGAGCAGTTCTTC
>-|14|-|TRBV30|TRBJ1-2
CAWSVREGYYGYTF
TGTGCCTGGAGTGTACGCGAGGGGTACTATGGCTACACCTTC
>-|17|-|TRBV28|TRBJ2-1
CASSFLSLQGLYNEQFF
TGTGCCAGCAGTTTCTTGAGTCTACAGGGCCTCTACAATGAGCAGTTCTTC
>-|18|-|TRBV5-6|TRBJ1-2
CASTSRYIEKGGGYGYTF
TGTGCCAGCACCTCCCGTTATATCGAGAAGGGAGGAGGCTATGGCTACACCTTC
>-|14|-|TRBV9|TRBJ2-5
CASSVDGAAKTQYF
TGTGCCAGCAGCGTAGACGGGGCCGCTAAGACCCAGTACTTC
>TRBD2|16|-|TRBV10-2|TRBJ2-4
CASSEGEREGWNIQYF
TGCGCCAGCAGTGAGGGGGAGCGGGAGGGTTGGAACATTCAGTACTTC
>-|16|-|TRBV7-9|TRBJ1-1
CASSVRDGRVDTEAFF
TGTGCCAGCAGCGTGCGGGATGGGCGGGTGGACACTGAAGCTTTCTTT
>-|15|-|TRBV5-1|TRBJ1-1
CASSLGVGVGTEAFF
TGCGCCAGCAGCTTGGGGGTTGGGGTGGGGACTGAAGCTTTCTTT
>TRBD1|12|few|TRBV19|TRBJ1-2
CASGQGAFGYTF
TGTGCCAGTGGACAGGGGGCTTTTGGCTACACCTTC
>TRBD1|15|once|TRBV28|TRBJ2-5
CATDTGTGRGETQYF
TGTGCCACGGACACCGGGACAGGGAGGGGGGAGACCCAGTACTTC
>-|12|-|TRBV28|TRBJ1-5
CASSVGNQPQHF
TGTGCCAGCAGTGTCGGCAATCAGCCCCAGCATTTT
>-|15|once|TRBV7-9|TRBJ1-1
CASSLWQGPTTEAFF
TGTGCCAGCAGCTTATGGCAGGGGCCTACCACTGAAGCTTTCTTT
>-|14|once|TRBV10-3|TRBJ1-2
CAISESLGRYGYTF
TGTGCCATCAGTGAGTCGTTAGGAAGATATGGCTACACCTTC
>-|11|-|TRBV27|TRBJ2-7
CASSPGLEQYF
TGTGCCAGCAGTCCCGGGTTGGAGCAGTACTTC
>TRBD1|14|-|TRBV7-9|TRBJ2-7
CASSWPGQGDEQYF
TGTGCCAGCAGCTGGCCGGGACAGGGCGACGAGCAGTACTTC
>-|16|-|TRBV9|TRBJ2-1
CASSVVGTGTYNEQFF
TGTGCCAGCAGCGTAGTAGGGACTGGCACCTACAATGAGCAGTTCTTC
>-|13|few|TRBV14|TRBJ2-7
CASSRGGSYEQYF
TGTGCCAGCAGCCGTGGGGGGTCTTACGAGCAGTACTTC
>-|14|once|TRBV19|TRBJ2-3
CASSGSYGTDTQYF
TGTGCCAGTAGCGGCTCTTACGGGACAGATACGCAGTATTTT
>-|14|-|TRBV15|TRBJ1-1
CATSGGKGNTEAFF
TGTGCCACCAGTGGGGGGAAGGGAAACACTGAAGCTTTCTTT
>TRBD1|14|-|TRBV18|TRBJ1-1
CASSPDRGRTEAFF
TGTGCCAGCTCACCGGACAGGGGGCGGACTGAAGCTTTCTTT
>TRBD2|13|-|TRBV19|TRBJ2-7
CATSSGLSYEQYF
TGTGCCACATCTAGCGGCCTCTCCTACGAGCAGTACTTC
>TRBD1|15|-|TRBV9|TRBJ2-1
CASSGSGTAYNEQFF
TGTGCCAGCAGCGGCTCCGGGACAGCCTACAATGAGCAGTTCTTC
>-|14|-|TRBV2|TRBJ2-1
CASRGAGRTNEQFF
TGTGCCAGCAGGGGCGCGGGGCGCACCAATGAGCAGTTCTTC
>-|18|once|TRBV7-3|TRBJ2-2
CASSLTAGQGTITGELFF
TGTGCCAGCAGCTTAACCGCTGGGCAGGGCACGATCACCGGGGAGCTGTTTTTT
>TRBD1|15|-|TRBV29-1|TRBJ1-1
CSVVQWTGDRTEAFF
TGCAGCGTCGTACAATGGACAGGGGACCGCACTGAAGCTTTCTTT
>TRBD1|16|-|TRBV5-1|TRBJ1-1
CASSLPNRGMNTEAFF
TGCGCCAGCAGCTTGCCTAACAGGGGGATGAACACTGAAGCTTTCTTT
>-|18|-|TRBV5-1|TRBJ2-3
CASSLDPPHRSSTDTQYF
TGCGCCAGCAGCTTGGACCCTCCTCACAGGTCTAGCACAGATACGCAGTATTTT
>-|15|-|TRBV28|TRBJ1-1
CASSLVRTLNTEAFF
TGTGCCAGCAGTTTAGTCCGGACACTGAACACTGAAGCTTTCTTT
>TRBD1|12|-|TRBV7-9|TRBJ2-3
CASSQGGYPQYF
TGTGCCAGCAGCCAAGGGGGCTATCCGCAGTATTTT
>-|14|-|TRBV7-3|TRBJ1-1
CASSPVGGSTEAFF
TGTGCCAGCAGCCCGGTAGGGGGGAGCACTGAAGCTTTCTTT
>-|18|-|TRBV15|TRBJ2-4
CATSTLGGRTGAKNIQYF
TGTGCCACCAGCACCCTTGGGGGTAGAACCGGGGCCAAAAACATTCAGTACTTC
>TRBD2|14|-|TRBV2|TRBJ2-7
CASSVLAGVYEQYF
TGTGCCAGCAGTGTGCTAGCGGGGGTCTACGAGCAGTACTTC
>TRBD1|12|-|TRBV18|TRBJ2-7
CASSVGTAEQYF
TGTGCCAGCTCCGTAGGGACAGCAGAGCAGTACTTC
>-|16|-|TRBV27|TRBJ2-3
CASSLIGGTVTDTQYF
TGTGCCAGCAGTTTAATCGGGGGTACGGTGACAGATACGCAGTATTTT
>-|17|-|TRBV5-3|TRBJ2-7
CARSLEGLFDYPYEQYF
TGTGCCAGAAGCTTGGAAGGACTTTTCGACTACCCTTACGAGCAGTACTTC
>-|12|-|TRBV7-9|TRBJ1-2
CASSSRGWGYTF
TGTGCCAGCAGTTCCCGGGGCTGGGGCTACACCTTC
>-|14|-|TRBV6-5|TRBJ2-2
CASSGRVGTGELFF
TGTGCCAGCAGCGGCAGGGTCGGCACCGGGGAGCTGTTTTTT
>TRBD2|18|-|TRBV5-4|TRBJ2-7
CASSLGATQSSGSYEQYF
TGTGCCAGCAGCTTGGGAGCGACCCAATCTAGCGGGAGTTACGAGCAGTACTTC
>TRBD1|14|-|TRBV27|TRBJ1-1
CASSVHRDRSQAFF
TGTGCCAGCAGTGTCCACCGGGACAGGAGCCAAGCTTTCTTT
>-|17|-|TRBV7-8|TRBJ2-1
CASSLGPAGLSYNEQFF
TGTGCCAGCAGCTTAGGTCCCGCGGGACTGTCCTACAATGAGCAGTTCTTC
>TRBD2|12|-|TRBV7-9|TRBJ2-1
CASRTGGHEQFF
TGTGCCAGCAGGACGGGAGGCCATGAGCAGTTCTTC
>-|16|-|TRBV5-1|TRBJ1-1
CASSLGRLEGSTEAFF
TGCGCCAGCAGCTTGGGAAGGTTGGAGGGTTCCACTGAAGCTTTCTTT
>-|14|-|TRBV19|TRBJ1-4
CASSTHANNEKLFF
TGTGCCAGTAGTACACACGCCAATAATGAAAAACTGTTTTTT
>-|17|-|TRBV7-2|TRBJ1-1
CASSTRDGVRMNTEAFF
TGTGCCAGCAGCACACGGGACGGGGTTAGGATGAACACTGAAGCTTTCTTT
>TRBD2|16|-|TRBV7-2|TRBJ2-3
CASSLSSGTSTDTQYF
TGTGCCAGCAGCTTGTCTAGCGGGACTAGCACAGATACGCAGTATTTT
>-|12|-|TRBV9|TRBJ2-7
CASSMRRGEQYF
TGTGCCAGCAGCATGAGGAGGGGCGAGCAGTACTTC
>-|16|-|TRBV1|TRBJ1-1
CTSSQRRWGRDTEAFF
TGCACCAGCAGCCAAAGAAGGTGGGGCCGCGACACTGAAGCTTTCTTT